This T cell receptor beta chain was identified in a study of T-cell memory formation after mild COVID-19. As for the study in general: There were largely donor-specific TCR clusters. The study's findings and limits: Clones shrinking from day 15 to 85 showed even CD4/CD8 mixes; later expanders tilted CD4+. CD8+ contracting clones occupied EMRA, while CD4+ ones occupied mainly CM and EM. In pre-infection memory, a portion of responding clones appeared, which suggested that cross-reactive memory joined.

J was trimmed by 5 bases and V by 2 bases; bases with no gene match: 12. CDR1 and CDR2 (germline): SGHVS, FQNEAQ. This CDR3 is built from 16 residues. To note about this clonotype: The antigen remains undetermined.

MiXCR was run by TCRdb on the 5' RACE reads, yielding one entry per CDR3 protein. The sample has about 88,000 distinct CDR3 sequences, around 25% seen once; the top ten hold roughly 40%. The gene calls are TRBV7-8 and TRBJ2-7; the match to TRBD1 covers 7 bases. Sequencing was performed on PBMCs or a T cell subset sorted from them (not recorded which). The clonotype originates from a young man who had mild COVID-19 (a few samples of this study predate the infection). Cell type and time point are not known. The CDR3 sequence: CASSLSSTGYSDEQYF. The CDR3 DNA reads as TGTGCCAGCAGCTTATCTTCGACAGGGTACTCTGACGAGCAGTACTTC.